This paragraph reports one T cell receptor (beta chain). Its matching antigen is unknown. Data came from immunoSEQ multiplex PCR; TCRdb stores just in-frame clones and leaves some out. Here the sample spans 100,000 to 150,000 clones, approximately 94% being singletons. These data originate in a study of cytomegalovirus exposure and HLA in healthy donors. Overall study findings and caveats: Cytomegalovirus-associated status was assigned to approximately 160 TCR beta chains.

From germline, CDR1 is SGHVS and CDR2 FQNEAQ. The CDR3 is made up of 13 amino acids. Trimming shortened V by 5 bases and J by 8 bases, and 13 bases separated the two germline ends. Sequenced sample: PBMCs. The chain has TRBV7-8 and TRBJ1-5; possibly TRBD1 for D (6 bases). The sequence came from a young man in good health and CMV-seronegative. This chain's CDR3 is CASSLNRAKPQHF. As DNA, the CDR3 is TGTGCCAGCAGCCTGAACAGGGCCAAGCCCCAGCATTTT.